One TCR beta chain is described in this entry. Trimming cost V 3 bases and J 0 bases; bases outside gene matches: 2. Germline assignment: CDR1 LGHNA and CDR2 YSLEER. The CDR3 has 14 amino acids. Study processing details: Counts of nucleated cells, estimated from reference gene primer amplification, were obtained. The assay was immunoSEQ multiplex PCR, and TCRdb's table has in-frame clones only and misses some. V, J and clone size are those of that table, while D and trimming were read from the DNA. The sample lists about 260,000 clones, around 88% seen once, with nearly 2% in the top ten. This specimen belongs to a study of blood T cell repertoires in COVID-19. Whole-study context: Italy, Spain and the United States were the sources of the convalescent and acute COVID-19 samples. T cells, B-cell-depleted T cells, or PBMCs provided the cDNA or gDNA that served as material.

The source of this sequence is a young man with active or convalescent COVID-19. The chain couples TRBV4-3 to TRBJ2-7, with TRBD1 identical over 7 bases. Material: peripheral blood. In DNA form, the CDR3 reads TGCGCCAGCAGCCAGGGACAGAGCTCCTACGAGCAGTACTTC. Its translation is CASSQGQSSYEQYF.